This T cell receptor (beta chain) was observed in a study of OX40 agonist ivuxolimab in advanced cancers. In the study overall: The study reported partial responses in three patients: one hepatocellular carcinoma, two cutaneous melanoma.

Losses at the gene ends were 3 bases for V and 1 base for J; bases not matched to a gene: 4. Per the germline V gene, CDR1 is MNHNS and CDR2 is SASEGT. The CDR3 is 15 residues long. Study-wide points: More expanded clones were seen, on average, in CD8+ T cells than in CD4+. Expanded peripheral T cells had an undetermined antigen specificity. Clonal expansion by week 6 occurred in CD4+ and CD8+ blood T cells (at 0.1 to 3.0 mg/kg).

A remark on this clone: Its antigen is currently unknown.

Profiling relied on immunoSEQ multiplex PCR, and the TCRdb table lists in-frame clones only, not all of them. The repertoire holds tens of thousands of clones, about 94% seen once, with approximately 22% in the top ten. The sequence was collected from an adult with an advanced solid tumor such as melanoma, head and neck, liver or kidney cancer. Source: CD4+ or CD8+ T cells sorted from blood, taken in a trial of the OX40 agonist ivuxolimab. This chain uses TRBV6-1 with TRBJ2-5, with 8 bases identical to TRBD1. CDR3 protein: CASSERTGSQETQYF. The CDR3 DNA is TGTGCCAGCAGTGAGAGGACAGGGTCCCAAGAGACCCAGTACTTC.